Listed below are T cell receptor beta chains from one sample, sequenced in a study of blood T cell repertoires in COVID-19. Sequenced by immunoSEQ multiplex PCR; TCRdb stores in-frame clones only, minus some. The data contain about 120,000 clones, around 77% of them seen just once; the ten biggest clones take up 7.9%. The sequenced sample consisted of peripheral blood. Source of these receptors: a human donor in a cohort sampled during active COVID-19. The conserved cysteine and the conserved F or W are not part of the CDR3 here.

v_gene,CDR3aa
TRBV5-1,ASSLSSVTDTQY
TRBV29-1,SVGGLTSYEQY
TRBV5-8,ASALRSSNNEQY
TRBV29-1,SGSLPNTDTQY
TRBV4-2,ASGEGFDEQY
TRBV9,ASSVRVNDEQY
TRBV11-2,ASSLDQGILREQY
TRBV6-5,ASSPGEQDSPLH
TRBV11-1,ASSLGGLAGDEQF
TRBV15,ATSTRLVEQF
TRBV5-4,ASSLAGGELF
TRBV27,ASSLSTGEGEQY
TRBV27,ASSLGGWGAEAF
TRBV6-5,ASSYSGTASNEAF
TRBV5-1,ASSPRGDYNNEQF
TRBV19,ASKQGYGANVLT
TRBV7-9,ASSLASVGQGVDEQY
TRBV4-1,ASSQRETLEQY
TRBV18,ASSPGTDTPLH
TRBV18,ASSPPSGGGNTIY
TRBV7-9,ASSFPQTVNEKLF
TRBV2,ASRRLAGDGEQY
TRBV11-3,ASSPPPSGYSSYEQY
TRBV4-1,ASSQSGTPSSYEQY
TRBV3-1/TRBV3-2,ASSQDGQAGGYT
TRBV9,ASSVGGTGNTEAF
TRBV6-5,ATKRAGTTNEKLF
TRBV9,ASSVGSGTGKGHEQY
TRBV7-6,ASSLGQGDGYT
TRBV5-1,ASSLGDRGRTEAF
TRBV6-5,ASSRGGRESNEQY
TRBV28,ASSLRWAGGARGYT
TRBV19,ASTPSAGYEQY
TRBV6-5,ASSLGQGEDNSPLH
TRBV28,ASSLTSSGRDYEQY
TRBV2,ASSDSYSNQPQH
TRBV7-9,ASSPRGRYEQY
TRBV29-1,STLFEDTIY
TRBV5-4,ASSSVAGAFTDTQY
TRBV7-2,ASSLGGYLAGGPENEQY
TRBV7-8,ASSGILAGGDEQF
TRBV5-5,ASSPGTYEQY
TRBV3-1/TRBV3-2,ASSQGLEFPGRVVGQF
TRBV28,ASRSLSNQPQH
TRBV11-3,ASSSSGGRSYEQY
TRBV4-1,ASSPGTAEQY
TRBV29-1,SVLLAQEYEQY
TRBV6-5,ASSFSGALTETQY
TRBV29-1,SVEGRDRVSISYNSPLH
TRBV13,ASSLDRKGGYEQY
TRBV5-1,ASSLGPGQMKMNTEAF
TRBV12-2,ASRLGRRTTNYGYT
TRBV6-5,ASRSDRVGGNTIY
TRBV4-1,ASSLTPGQTTDTQY
TRBV27,ASSPLGGSGDKDTQY
TRBV25-1,ASSEEDRPGQPFF
TRBV6-5,ASSYSGEEQY